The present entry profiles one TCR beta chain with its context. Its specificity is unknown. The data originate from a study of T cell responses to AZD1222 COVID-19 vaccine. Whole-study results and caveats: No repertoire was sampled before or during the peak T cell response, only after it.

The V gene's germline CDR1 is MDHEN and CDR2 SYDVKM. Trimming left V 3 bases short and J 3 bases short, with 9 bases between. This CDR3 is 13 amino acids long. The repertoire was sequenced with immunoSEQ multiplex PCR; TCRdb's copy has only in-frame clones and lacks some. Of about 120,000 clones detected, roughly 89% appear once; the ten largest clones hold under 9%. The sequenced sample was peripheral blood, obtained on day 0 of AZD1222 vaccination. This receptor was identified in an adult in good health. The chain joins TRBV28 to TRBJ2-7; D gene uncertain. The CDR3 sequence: CASSLVDFYEQYF. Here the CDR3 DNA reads TGTGCCAGCAGTTTGGTCGACTTCTACGAGCAGTACTTC.